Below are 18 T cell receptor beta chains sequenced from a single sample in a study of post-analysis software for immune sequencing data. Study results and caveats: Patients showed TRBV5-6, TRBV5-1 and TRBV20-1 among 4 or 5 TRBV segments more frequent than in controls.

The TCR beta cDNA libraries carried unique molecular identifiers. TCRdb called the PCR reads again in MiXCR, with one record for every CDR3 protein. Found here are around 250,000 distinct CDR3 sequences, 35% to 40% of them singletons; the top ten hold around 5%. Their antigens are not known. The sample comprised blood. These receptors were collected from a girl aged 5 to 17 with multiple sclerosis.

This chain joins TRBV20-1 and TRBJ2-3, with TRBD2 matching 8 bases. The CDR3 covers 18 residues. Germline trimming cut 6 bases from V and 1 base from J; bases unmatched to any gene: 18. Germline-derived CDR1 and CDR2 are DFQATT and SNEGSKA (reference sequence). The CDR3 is CSATPRSSGWWGTDTQYF. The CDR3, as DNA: TGCAGTGCCACGCCCAGGTCTAGCGGGTGGTGGGGCACAGATACGCAGTATTTT.

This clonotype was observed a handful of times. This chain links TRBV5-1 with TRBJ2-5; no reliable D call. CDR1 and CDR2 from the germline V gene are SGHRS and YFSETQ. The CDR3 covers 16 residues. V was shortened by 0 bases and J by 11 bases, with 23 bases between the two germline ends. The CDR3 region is CASSLATRVPYNEQYF. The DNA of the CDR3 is TGCGCCAGCAGCTTGGCCACCAGAGTCCCCTACAATGAGCAGTACTTC. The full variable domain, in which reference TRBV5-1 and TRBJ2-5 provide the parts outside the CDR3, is KAGVTQTPRYLIKTRGQQVTLSCSPISGHRSVSWYQQTPGQGLQFLFEYFSETQRNKGNFPGRFSGRQFSNSRSEMNVSTLELGDSALYLCASSLATRVPYNEQYFGPGTRLLVL.

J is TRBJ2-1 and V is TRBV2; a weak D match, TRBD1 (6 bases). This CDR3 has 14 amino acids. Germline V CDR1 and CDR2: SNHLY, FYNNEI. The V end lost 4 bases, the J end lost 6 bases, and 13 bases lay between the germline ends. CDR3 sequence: CASSAGQTCNEQFF. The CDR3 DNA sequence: TGTGCCAGCAGTGCAGGACAGACCTGCAATGAGCAGTTCTTC.

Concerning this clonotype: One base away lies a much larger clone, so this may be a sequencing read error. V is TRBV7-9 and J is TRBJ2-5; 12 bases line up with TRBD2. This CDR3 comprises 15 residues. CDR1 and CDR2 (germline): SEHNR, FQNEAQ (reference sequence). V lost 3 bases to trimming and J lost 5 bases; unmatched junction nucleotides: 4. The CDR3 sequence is CASSFTGTSGETQYF. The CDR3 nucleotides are TGTGCCAGCAGCTTTACCGGGACTAGCGGGGAGACCCAGTACTTC.

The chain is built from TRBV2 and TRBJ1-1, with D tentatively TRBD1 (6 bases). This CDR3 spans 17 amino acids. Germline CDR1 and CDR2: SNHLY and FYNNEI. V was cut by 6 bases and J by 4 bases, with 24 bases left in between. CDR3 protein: CASSALFGGLGGTEAFF. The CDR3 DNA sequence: TGTGCCAGCAGCGCTCTTTTTGGGGGGCTCGGCGGCACTGAAGCTTTCTTT.

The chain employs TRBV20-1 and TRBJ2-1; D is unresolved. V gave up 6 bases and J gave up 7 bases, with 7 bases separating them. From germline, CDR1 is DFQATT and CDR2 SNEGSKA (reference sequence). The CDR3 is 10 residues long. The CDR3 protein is CSAAGNEQFF. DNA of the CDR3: TGCAGTGCAGCCGGGAATGAGCAGTTCTTC.

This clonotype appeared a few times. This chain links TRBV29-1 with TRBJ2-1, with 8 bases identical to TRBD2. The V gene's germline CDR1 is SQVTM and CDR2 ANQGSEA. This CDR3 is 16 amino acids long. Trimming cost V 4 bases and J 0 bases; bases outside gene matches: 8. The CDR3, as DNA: TGCAGCGTTGGTCTAACGGGAGGGAGCTCCTACAATGAGCAGTTCTTC. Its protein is CSVGLTGGSSYNEQFF.

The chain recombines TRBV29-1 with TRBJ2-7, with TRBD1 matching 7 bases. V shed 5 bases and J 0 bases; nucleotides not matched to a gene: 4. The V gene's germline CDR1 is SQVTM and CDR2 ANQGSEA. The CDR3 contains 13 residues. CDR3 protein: CSVQGQSSYEQYF. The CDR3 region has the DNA TGCAGCGTTCAGGGACAGAGCTCCTACGAGCAGTACTTC.

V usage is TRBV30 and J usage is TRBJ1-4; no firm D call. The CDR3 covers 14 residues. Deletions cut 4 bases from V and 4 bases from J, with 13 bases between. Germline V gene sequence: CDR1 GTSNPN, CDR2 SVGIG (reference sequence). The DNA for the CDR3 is TGTGCCTGGACGTCGGACGGAAATAATGAAAAACTGTTTTTT. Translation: CAWTSDGNNEKLFF.

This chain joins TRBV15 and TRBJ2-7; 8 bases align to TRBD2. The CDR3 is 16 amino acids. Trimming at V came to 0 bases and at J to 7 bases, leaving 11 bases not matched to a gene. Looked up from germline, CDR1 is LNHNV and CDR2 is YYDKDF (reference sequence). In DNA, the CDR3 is TGTGCCACCAGCAGAGATCGAGGCGGGAGGTCATATGAGCAGTACTTC. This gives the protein CATSRDRGGRSYEQYF.

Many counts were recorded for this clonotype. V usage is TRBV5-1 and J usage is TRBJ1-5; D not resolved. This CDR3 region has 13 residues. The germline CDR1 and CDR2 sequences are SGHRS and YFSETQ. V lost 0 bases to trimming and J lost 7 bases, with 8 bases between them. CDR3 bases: TGCGCCAGCAGCTTGGGACCTCTGCAGCCCCAGCATTTT. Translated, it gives CASSLGPLQPQHF.

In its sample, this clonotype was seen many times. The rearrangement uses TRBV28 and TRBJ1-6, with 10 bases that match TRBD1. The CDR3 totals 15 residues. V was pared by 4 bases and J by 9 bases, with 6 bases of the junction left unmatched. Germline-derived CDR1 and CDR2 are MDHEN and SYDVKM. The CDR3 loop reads CASSSSGQGTSPLHF. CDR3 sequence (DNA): TGTGCCAGCAGTTCCTCGGGACAGGGGACTTCACCCCTCCACTTT.

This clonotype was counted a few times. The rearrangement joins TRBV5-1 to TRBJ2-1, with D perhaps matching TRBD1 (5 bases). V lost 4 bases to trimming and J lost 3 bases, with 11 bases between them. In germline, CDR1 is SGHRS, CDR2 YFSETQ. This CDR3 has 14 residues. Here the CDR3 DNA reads TGCGCCAGCAGCCCGAGACAGAACTACAATGAGCAGTTCTTC. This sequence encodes CASSPRQNYNEQFF.

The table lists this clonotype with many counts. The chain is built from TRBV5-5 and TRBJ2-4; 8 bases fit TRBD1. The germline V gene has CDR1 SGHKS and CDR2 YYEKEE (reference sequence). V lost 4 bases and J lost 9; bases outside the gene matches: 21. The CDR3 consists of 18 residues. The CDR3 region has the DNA TGTGCCAGCAGCGACGGGCCCGGGACAGGAGGCACCAGGGGCATTCAGTACTTC. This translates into CASSDGPGTGGTRGIQYF. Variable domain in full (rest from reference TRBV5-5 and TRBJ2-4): DAGVTQSPTHLIKTRGQQVTLRCSPISGHKSVSWYQQVLGQGPQFIFQYYEKEERGRGNFPDRFSARQFPNYSSELNVNALLLGDSALYLCASSDGPGTGGTRGIQYFGAGTRLSVL.

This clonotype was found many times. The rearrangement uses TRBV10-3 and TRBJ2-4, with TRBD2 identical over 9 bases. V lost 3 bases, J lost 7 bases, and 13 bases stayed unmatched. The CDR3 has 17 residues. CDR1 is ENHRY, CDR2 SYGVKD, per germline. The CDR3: CAISDSTGGLARNIQYF. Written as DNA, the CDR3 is TGTGCCATCAGTGATTCCACGGGCGGACTAGCGAGGAACATTCAGTACTTC.

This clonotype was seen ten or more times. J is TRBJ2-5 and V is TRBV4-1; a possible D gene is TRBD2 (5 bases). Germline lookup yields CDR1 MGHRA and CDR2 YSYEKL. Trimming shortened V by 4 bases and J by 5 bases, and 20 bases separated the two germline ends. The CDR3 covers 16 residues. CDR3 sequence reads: CASSPLRAELLETQYF. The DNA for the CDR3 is TGCGCCAGCAGCCCCTTGAGGGCGGAACTTCTCGAGACCCAGTACTTC.

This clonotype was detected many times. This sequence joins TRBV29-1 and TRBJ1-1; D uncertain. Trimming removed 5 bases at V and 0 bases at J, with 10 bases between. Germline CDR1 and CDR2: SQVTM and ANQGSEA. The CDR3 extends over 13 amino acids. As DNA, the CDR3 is TGCAGCGTTAAAGGTCGCTTGAACACTGAAGCTTTCTTT. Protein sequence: CSVKGRLNTEAFF.

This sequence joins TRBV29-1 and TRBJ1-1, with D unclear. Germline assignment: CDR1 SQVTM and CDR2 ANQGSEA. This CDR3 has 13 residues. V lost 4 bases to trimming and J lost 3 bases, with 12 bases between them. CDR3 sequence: CSVVTAGDTEAFF. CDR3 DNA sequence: TGCAGCGTTGTTACAGCGGGAGACACTGAAGCTTTCTTT.